This T cell receptor (beta chain) was sequenced for a study of shared clonotypes between healthy human individuals. General study results and limits: Between a handful of donors, naive CD4 clonotypes were shared at a level of about 5%.

Repertoires were generated with immunoSEQ multiplex PCR, while TCRdb's copy carries only in-frame clones and drops some. The sample lists approximately 2,000,000 clones, just under 95% occurring once. CDR1 and CDR2 (germline): MDHEN, SYDVKM. Trimming stripped 10 bases from V and 2 bases from J, with 15 bases between. The CDR3 is 13 residues long. A word on this clone: Its antigen is undetermined.

The source is a young man in good health. Some clones in this sample may be carry-over from other donors' samples. Sequencing was performed on naive CD4+ T cells from PBMCs. This sample's subset: CD45RA+ positively selected. This chain links TRBV28 with TRBJ2-7; D perhaps matches TRBD1 (6 bases). CDR3 sequence: CATAGAPTYEQYF. The CDR3 bases are TGTGCCACCGCAGGGGCCCCCACCTACGAGCAGTACTTC.